The clone carrying this T cell receptor (beta chain) was observed a handful of times. Its matching antigen is unknown. TCRdb itself ran the 5' RACE reads through MiXCR, one entry per CDR3 protein. The profile shows hundreds of thousands of distinct CDR3 sequences, around 20% of them singletons. Germline CDR1 is DFQATT and CDR2 is SNEGSKA (reference sequence). The CDR3 is 14 amino acids. V shed 5 bases, J shed 4 bases, and the junction held 7 bases outside the gene matches. This sample is part of a study of T-cell memory formation after mild COVID-19. Study at large: Largely donor-specific TCR clusters were found. Study-wide results and caveats: Some clones that responded were present in memory (sampled pre-infection), which suggests cross-reactive memory joined. Clones shrinking from day 15 to 85 showed even CD4/CD8 mixes; later expanders tilted CD4+.

The rearrangement uses TRBV20-1 and TRBJ1-5; 8 nucleotides agree with TRBD1. The receptor's source is an adult woman who had mild COVID-19 (a few samples of this study predate the infection). Cell type and time point are not known. Material for sequencing was PBMCs or a T cell subset sorted from them (not recorded which). CDR3 protein: CSARERTGNQPQHF. The CDR3 nucleotides read TGCAGTGCTCGTGAAAGGACAGGGAATCAGCCCCAGCATTTT.